This T cell receptor (beta chain) came from a study of blood T cell repertoires in COVID-19 (dated by TCRdb to 2020 to 2022). Some background on the complete study: Samples from collaborators originated in the United States, Italy and Spain and spanned both the acute and convalescent phases of COVID-19. The material from the prospective study consisted of cDNA or gDNA derived from T cells, B-cell-depleted T cells, or PBMCs. Deeply sampled blood TCRbeta repertoires from subjects exposed to, actively infected with, or recovered from COVID-19 were included in the dataset. A freely available public database, intended as a resource for researchers studying the immune response to SARS-CoV-2, is where the repertoires were released. The samples were drawn from the first 160 participants of the ongoing ImmuneRACE study and from 1,254 subjects provided by 6 global collaborators. Sample metadata almost always included a de-identified subject ID, COVID-19 status, age in years and sex. HLA class I and class II types, where available, came from metadata supplied by the sample provider rather than from assay-based typing. Broad study findings and their caveats: The quantity of clinical and demographic metadata differed by source and by participant and was supplied without curation.

TCRbeta CDR3 regions were amplified from genomic DNA by means of the immunoSEQ Assay, a bias-controlled multiplex PCR. In the authors' own workflow: The number of nucleated cells in each sample was estimated by amplification of reference gene primers within the assay. To quantify the absolute abundance of each unique TCRbeta CDR3 rearrangement, sequence reads were collapsed and filtered. For each sample, productive Simpson clonality was calculated as the square root of Simpson's diversity index across productive rearrangements. TCRdb obtained this table from immuneACCESS and retained in-frame rearrangements with V and J assigned. These tables miss some clones; where compared with another copy, unresolved V genes account for less than half of the shortfall, and the remainder is unexplained. That table furnishes V, J and clone size, whereas the DNA furnished D and trimming. Present in this sample are some 37,000 clones, roughly 88% of which were seen just once. The ten top clones hold 7% to 9% of the sample.

Collaborating institutions collected whole blood in K2EDTA tubes following their own protocols. Collaborator samples were shipped for TCRbeta analysis as frozen whole blood, isolated PBMCs, or DNA extracted from either sample type. To note about this clone: No antigen is known for it. No clone much larger than this one lies a single base away; base qualities are absent.

CDR3 length: 18 amino acids, cysteine to phenylalanine. Here the CDR3 DNA is all that survives: 54 bases in frame from base 1. Looking up the germline V gene yields CDR1 SGHRS and CDR2 YFSETQ. V is cut by 4 bases and J by 6 bases, and the space between the germline ends is 28 bases. The sequence was obtained from a woman aged 70-85 years with acute or convalescent COVID-19. The chain is encoded by TRBV5-1 joined to TRBJ1-1, with TRBD1 tentatively as D gene (6 bases match). Sequencing was performed on peripheral blood. The CDR3 protein: CASSGGLTGNFINSEAFF. In nucleotide form, the sequence is TGCGCCAGCAGCGGAGGACTTACAGGGAACTTTATCAATTCTGAAGCTTTCTTT. The entire variable domain, with the stretches around the CDR3 drawn from the reference TRBV5-1 and TRBJ1-1 proteins, is KAGVTQTPRYLIKTRGQQVTLSCSPISGHRSVSWYQQTPGQGLQFLFEYFSETQRNKGNFPGRFSGRQFSNSRSEMNVSTLELGDSALYLCASSGGLTGNFINSEAFFGQGTRLTVV.